This TCR beta chain was recovered during a study of metastatic and nonmetastatic thyroid tumors. Study context: The comparison covered peripheral blood and tumor or nodule tissue in malignant and benign thyroid patients. Notes on the study in general: When malignant thyroid tumors were compared with benign nodules, TCR beta diversity was reportedly significantly higher in the malignant tumors. This held in both blood and tumor samples.

Not a single patient had been given any form of treatment at any point before undergoing thyroid surgery. This clone was counted only a few times. Its antigen is not identified. The authors' processing: A distant-metastasis classifier for papillary thyroid cancer was built using CDR3 differences across clinicopathological groups. TCRdb re-called the PCR reads with MiXCR. None of the V and J calls come from the authors' own analysis; TCRdb made them. This sample yields some 25,000 clones, of which 19% are seen a single time; about 4.6% belongs to the top ten. The length of the CDR3 is 13 residues. Per the germline V gene, CDR1 is SGHVS and CDR2 is FQNEAQ. V shed 5 bases, J shed 6 bases, and the junction held 5 bases outside the gene matches.

The sample comprised blood. The chain recombines TRBV7-8 with TRBJ1-2; 8 positions match TRBD1. The sequence came from a male donor with papillary thyroid cancer or a benign thyroid nodule (not recorded which). Some clones in this sample may be carry-over from other donors' samples. CDR3 residues: CASSDGQGNGYTF. The CDR3 nucleotides read TGTGCCAGCAGCGACGGACAGGGAAATGGCTACACCTTC.